This T cell receptor (beta chain) was observed in a study of T cell clonotyping in hematopoietic cell transplantation. Looked up from germline, CDR1 is LNHDA and CDR2 is SQIVND (reference sequence). The CDR3 has 15 amino acids. V lost 5 bases, J lost 0 bases, and 10 bases lay in between. Stated time point: recipient sample about 28 days before transplant, after cytoreduction. Sequenced by immunoSEQ multiplex PCR; TCRdb stores in-frame clones only, minus some. This table has about 26,000 clones, approximately 82% appearing once. Details on this clone: Antigen: not known.

Findings of the study overall: After transplant, recipient diversity fell while pathologically expanded clonotypes grew through day 180.

The V and J genes are TRBV19 and TRBJ1-4; TRBD1 is a possible D gene (5 bases). The receptor comes from an older woman with acute myeloid leukemia. Some clones in this sample may be carry-over from other donors' samples. The specimen comprised peripheral blood mononuclear cells, sampled before stem cell transplant. The CDR3 here is CASSEGQTTNEKLFF. The DNA of the CDR3 is TGTGCCAGTAGTGAAGGACAAACAACTAATGAAAAACTGTTTTTT.